This record looks at one T cell receptor (beta chain) sequence and its context. There is no known antigen for this receptor. Qualities for individual bases were not recorded, and no much larger clone is one base off. V loses 3 bases of germline sequence and J loses 4 bases, and the interval between the two ends is 15 bases. From the cysteine through the phenylalanine, the CDR3 covers 15 amino acids. CDR3 DNA only is kept here, 45 bases in frame from base 1. CDR1 and CDR2, looked up from the germline V gene, are KGHSH and LQKENI. In Seattle, one collaborating source enrolled patients while the infection was active and tracked those patients longitudinally over the course of disease. Whole blood was collected in K2EDTA tubes by collaborating institutions according to the institutions' own protocols. For TCRbeta analysis, collaborator samples were shipped as frozen whole blood, as isolated PBMCs, or as DNA extracted from either sample type.

This specimen belongs to a study of blood T cell repertoires in COVID-19 (TCRdb year 2020). For the study in its entirety: Samples covering the acute and convalescent phases of COVID-19 were provided by collaborators in the United States, Italy and Spain. The prospective study material was composed of cDNA or gDNA derived from T cells, B-cell-depleted T cells, or PBMCs. Subjects who had been exposed to COVID-19, were actively infected with it, or had recovered from it provided the deeply sampled blood TCRbeta repertoires that made up the dataset. The repertoires were released in a freely available public database meant as a resource for research on the immune response to SARS-CoV-2. Samples came from the ongoing ImmuneRACE study (first 160 participants) plus 1,254 subjects from 6 global collaborators. Nearly every sample came with metadata listing a de-identified subject ID, COVID-19 status, age in years and sex. Where HLA class I and class II types were available, the types were taken from metadata supplied by the sample provider, not from assay-based typing. Results and caveats for the whole study, not just this receptor: The quantity of clinical and demographic metadata differed by source and by participant and was supplied without curation.

TCRbeta CDR3 regions were amplified from genomic DNA using the immunoSEQ Assay, a bias-controlled multiplex PCR. As for how the authors treated the data: Within the assay, amplification of reference gene primers was used to estimate how many nucleated cells each sample contained. To quantify the absolute abundance of each unique TCRbeta CDR3 rearrangement, sequence reads were collapsed and filtered. For each sample, productive Simpson clonality was calculated by taking the square root of Simpson's diversity index across productive rearrangements. The immuneACCESS repertoire file appears here via TCRdb, limited to in-frame rearrangements. These files lack a portion of the clones; in checked studies, under half of the deficit traces to unresolved V genes, and the cause of the others is not known. V and J calls and clone size come straight from that table; D and trimming were deduced from the DNA. This sample comprises 96,000 or so clones, 81% of them detected only once. The top ten hold roughly 4.8% of the sample.

Sequences were obtained from peripheral blood. This clonotype originated in an elderly man with COVID-19, enrolled during active disease. Recombination joined TRBV18 with TRBJ1-2, with no confident D gene call. The DNA reads TGTGCCAGCTCACCCGGAAGCGGCGGATCCTATGGCTACACCTTC. Its translation reads: CASSPGSGGSYGYTF. Joined to the reference TRBV18 and TRBJ1-2 proteins, this CDR3 gives the full variable domain: NAGVMQNPRHLVRRRGQEARLRCSPMKGHSHVYWYRQLPEEGLKFMVYLQKENIIDESGMPKERFSAEFPKEGPSILRIQQVVRGDSAAYFCASSPGSGGSYGYTFGSGTRLTVV.